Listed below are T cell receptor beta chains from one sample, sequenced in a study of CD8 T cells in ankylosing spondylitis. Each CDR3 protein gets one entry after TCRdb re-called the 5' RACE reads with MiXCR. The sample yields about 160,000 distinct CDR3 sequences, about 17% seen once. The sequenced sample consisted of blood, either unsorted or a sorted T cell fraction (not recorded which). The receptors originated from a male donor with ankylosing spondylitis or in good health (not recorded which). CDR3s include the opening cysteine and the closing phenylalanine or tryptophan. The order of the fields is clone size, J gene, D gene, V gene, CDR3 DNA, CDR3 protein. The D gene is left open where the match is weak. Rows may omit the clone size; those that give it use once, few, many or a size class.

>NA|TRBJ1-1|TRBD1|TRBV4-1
TGCGCCAGCAGCCAAGCAGCGTCCCGGACAGGGGCCCCTGAAGCTTTCTTT
CASSQAASRTGAPEAFF
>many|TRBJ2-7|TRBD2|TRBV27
TGTGCCAGCAGTAGCCAGGGACTAGCGGGAGGCGAGCAGTACTTC
CASSSQGLAGGEQYF
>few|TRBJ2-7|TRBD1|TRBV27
TGTGCCAGCAGCCCGGACAGGGACTCATCCGAGCAGTACTTC
CASSPDRDSSEQYF
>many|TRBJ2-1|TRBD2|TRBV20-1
TGCAGTGCTAGTCGACCCCTAGCGGGACGGAGCTCCTACAATGAGCAGTTCTTC
CSASRPLAGRSSYNEQFF
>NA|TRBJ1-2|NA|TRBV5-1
TGCGCCAGCAGCCGCGAAGCCTATGGCTACACCTTC
CASSREAYGYTF
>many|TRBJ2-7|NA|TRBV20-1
TGCAGTGCTAGACAAGCGGGCTACGAGCAGTACTTC
CSARQAGYEQYF
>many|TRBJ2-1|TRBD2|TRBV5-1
TGCGCCAGCAGTGATACTAGCGGGAGTGATGATGAGCAGTTCTTC
CASSDTSGSDDEQFF
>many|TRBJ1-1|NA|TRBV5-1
TGCGCCAGCACAACAGGGTACCGGAACACTGAAGCTTTCTTT
CASTTGYRNTEAFF
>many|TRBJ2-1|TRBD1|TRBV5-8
TGTGCCAGCACAGAACAGGGGGCGAGTGAGCAGTTCTTC
CASTEQGASEQFF
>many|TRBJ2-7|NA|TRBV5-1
TGCGCCAGCAGCTTGGCACAGGGTCGCGGCGAGCAGTACTTC
CASSLAQGRGEQYF
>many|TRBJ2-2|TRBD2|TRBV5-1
TGCGCCAGCAGCCAGCGGGAGAGAAACACCGGGGAGCTGTTTTTT
CASSQRERNTGELFF
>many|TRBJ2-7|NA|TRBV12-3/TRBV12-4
TGTGCCAGCAGGGGAAACAGGGCTTCCTACGAGCAGTACTTC
CASRGNRASYEQYF
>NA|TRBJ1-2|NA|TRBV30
TGTGCCTGGAGTGTTGGGGCGCGCTACACCTTC
CAWSVGARYTF
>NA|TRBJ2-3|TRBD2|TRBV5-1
TGCGCCAGCAGCTTGGGAGGGACTAGCGCCACAGATACGCAGTATTTT
CASSLGGTSATDTQYF
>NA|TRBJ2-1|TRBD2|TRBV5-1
TGCGCCAGCAAAGCGGGGAGCTCCTACAATGAGCAGTTCTTC
CASKAGSSYNEQFF
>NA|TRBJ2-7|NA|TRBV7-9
TGTGCCAGCAGCTCAGACAACCGAGGAGGGTTATCCTACGAGCAGTACTTC
CASSSDNRGGLSYEQYF
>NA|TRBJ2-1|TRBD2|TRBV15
TGTGCCACCAGCAGTCAGCGGGACTCCCTTTTTGAGCAGTTCTTC
CATSSQRDSLFEQFF
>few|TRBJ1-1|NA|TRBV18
TGTGCCAGCTCACCAAATGACGTCAACACTGAAGCTTTCTTT
CASSPNDVNTEAFF
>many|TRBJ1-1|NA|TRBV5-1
TGCGCCAGCAGCTTGAGGGGGGGGACTGAAGCTTTCTTT
CASSLRGGTEAFF
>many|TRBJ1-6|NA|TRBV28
TGTGCCAGCAGTTTTTTCGGGGGCGGAGGGCGCTCCTATAATTCACCCCTCCACTTT
CASSFFGGGGRSYNSPLHF
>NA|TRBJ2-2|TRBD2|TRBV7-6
TGTGCCAGCAGCTTAAGCCTAGCGGGAGGGCCATTCGGGGAGCTGTTTTTT
CASSLSLAGGPFGELFF
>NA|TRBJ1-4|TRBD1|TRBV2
TGTGCCAGCTTCCGGGACAGAGGCGAAAAACTGTTTTTT
CASFRDRGEKLFF
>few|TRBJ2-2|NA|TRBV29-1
TGCAGCGTTGAAGATCGATCCGTGGTTAGGGGAACCGGGGAGCTGTTTTTT
CSVEDRSVVRGTGELFF
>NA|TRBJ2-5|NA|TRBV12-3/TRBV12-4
TGTGCCAGCAGTTTAGCTGGGACCGGTGGTCTGGGCCAAGAGACCCAGTACTTC
CASSLAGTGGLGQETQYF
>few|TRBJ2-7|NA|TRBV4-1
TGCGCCAGCAGCCAAGTCGGAGCCTCCCCCTACGAGCAGTACTTC
CASSQVGASPYEQYF
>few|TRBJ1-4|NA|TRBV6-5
TGTGCCAGCAGTTACTCCCCTTCCGATGAAAAACTGTTTTTT
CASSYSPSDEKLFF
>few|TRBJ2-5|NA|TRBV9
TGTGCCAGCAGCGTAGGAATGAGGGAGACCCAGTACTTC
CASSVGMRETQYF
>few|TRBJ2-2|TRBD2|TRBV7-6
TGTGCCAGCAGCTTAACTAGCGGGGGGATAATTACCGGGGAGCTGTTTTTT
CASSLTSGGIITGELFF
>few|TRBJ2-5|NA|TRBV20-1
TGCAGTGCTAGAGATCCCGGGAGTCGGCGTGAGACCCAGTACTTC
CSARDPGSRRETQYF
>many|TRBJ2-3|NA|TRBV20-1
TGCAGTGCTAGAGAGGGCCCGCTACAGACGCAGTATTTT
CSAREGPLQTQYF
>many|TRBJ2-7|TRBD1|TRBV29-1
TGCAGCGCCGAGGGACAGGGTAACGAGCAGTACTTC
CSAEGQGNEQYF
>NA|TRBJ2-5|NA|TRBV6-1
TGTGCCAGCAGCCCCCAGGGGAAGCGGACTCAAGAGACCCAGTACTTC
CASSPQGKRTQETQYF